This T cell receptor beta chain was obtained from a study of T cell responses to AZD1222 COVID-19 vaccine (dated by TCRdb to the early 2020s). Notes on the research overall: AZD1222 recipients with second doses at about 4 weeks or about 12 weeks were pooled, because spike-specific TCR depth and breadth did not differ between schedules. TCR sequencing was performed for roughly 250 trial participants, of whom 200 to 210 were given two doses of AZD1222 and about 25 were given two doses of MenACWY control vaccine. Enrollment into the trials was organized by age into subgroups of 18-55, 56-69 and 70-plus years, and those subgroups contained roughly 150, 30 and 60 TCR-sequenced participants, respectively. The study at large found these results: Participants were mostly white British and included more females than males, and it was suggested by the authors that clonal diversity may have been underestimated. Vaccine-associated CD4 TCRs spanned the whole spike protein, with dominant responses in regions 160-218 and 743-854. Conclusions about previously exposed vaccinees are limited, since just 5 or 6 AZD1222 recipients were seropositive for SARS-CoV-2 at baseline. Reportedly, close to half of the unique spike-specific TCRs recognized epitopes lying outside the regions that are mutated in the B.1.351 and B.1.1.7 variants. Because no day 14 peak-response samples were available, the repertoires could be characterized only after the peak T cell response. In the small 56-69-year group, the increase in depth fell short of significance, most likely because of low power. After two AZD1222 doses, both the breadth and the depth of spike-specific TCRs were significantly higher than at day 0 and than in MenACWY recipients.

The CDR3 regions of human TCRbeta chains were analyzed by immunosequencing. Turning to the authors' computational methods: Repertoire TCRs were checked for matches against a reference library of SARS-CoV-2-specific TCRs that had been generated using the MIRA antigen-specificity platform. Breadth was defined as the fraction of unique TCRs that were SARS-CoV-2-associated, and depth was defined as the fraction of total T cells that were SARS-CoV-2-associated. Using the MIRA data, each spike-specific TCR was mapped to the spike region that the TCR reacts to and placed in a CD4 or CD8 class. Log10-transformed breadth and depth values were compared by one-way ANOVA with Sidak's multiple comparisons tests. TCRdb obtained this table from immuneACCESS and retained in-frame rearrangements with V and J assigned. These tables miss some clones; where compared with another copy, unresolved V genes account for less than half of the shortfall, and the remainder is unexplained. That table gives V, J and clone size, and the DNA gave D and trimming. This sample has some 150,000 clones in its table, and approximately 86% of those were observed once. The ten largest account for roughly 3.8% of the sample.

As for this clone: Its antigen is not yet known. Per-base quality was not reported, and no clone a single base away is much larger than it.

What this sample's time point label stands for: baseline before first vaccination. The vaccinee samples were drawn from two UK trials, COV001 and COV002, one of which was a single-blind randomized controlled phase 2/3 trial testing AZD1222 (ChAdOx1 nCoV-19) in healthy adults. Trial participant PBMC samples were collected at day 0 and day 28 after the second dose for TCRbeta chain sequencing. V lost 2 bases and J lost 4 bases; the stretch between them is 4 bases long. The CDR3 numbers 12 residues from cysteine through phenylalanine. The DNA shown is the 36-base CDR3, in frame from base 1. CDR1 and CDR2 were assigned from the germline V gene as WSHSY and SAAADI.

The material sequenced was peripheral blood, taken on day 0 of AZD1222 vaccination. The chain couples TRBV10-2 to TRBJ2-3; the D gene cannot be named for sure. The clonotype was recovered from an adult in good health. The DNA sequence follows: TGCGCCAGCAGTGAGGCGGCAGATACGCAGTATTTT. Protein translation: CASSEAADTQYF.